The 14 T cell receptor beta chains below were found in one sample sequenced in a study of beta chain features in type 1 diabetes. No cognate antigen is known for these TCRs. General study points: Moderately but significantly shorter TCRB CDR3s were found in Type 1 diabetes patients in all four CD4+ subsets.

The sequenced template was cDNA made from the entire isolated RNA. Sequenced by immunoSEQ multiplex PCR; TCRdb stores in-frame clones only, minus some. Of hundreds of thousands of clones in the sample, more than 13% were seen once. Material: naive CD4+ T cells from blood. These receptor sequences come from a young man with type 1 diabetes.

A remark on this clone: Other DNA sequences from this sample encode an identical CDR3 as well. The chain recombines TRBV14 with TRBJ1-2; D is undetermined. The CDR3 loop spans 12 amino acids. Germline loops: CDR1 SGHDN, CDR2 FVKESK. Deletions cut 1 base from V and 2 bases from J, with 2 bases between. This chain's CDR3 is CASSQGNYGYTF. The CDR3 DNA reads TGTGCCAGCAGCCAAGGAAACTATGGCTACACCTTC.

The chain is built from TRBV4-3 and TRBJ1-2; D is ambiguous. V was pared by 7 bases and J by 2 bases, with 17 bases between. The V gene's germline CDR1 is LGHNA and CDR2 YSLEER. The CDR3 runs to 15 residues. For the CDR3, the DNA is TGCGCCAGCATCAAAGTTTTAGGAGACAACTATGGCTACACCTTC. Its protein product is CASIKVLGDNYGYTF.

This clone was seen a single time. V usage is TRBV18 and J usage is TRBJ2-5; no definite D call. Germline CDR1 and CDR2: KGHSH and LQKENI. V was clipped by 3 bases and J by 4 bases, with 9 bases between them. The CDR3 is 13 amino acids. The CDR3 loop reads CASSPDLLETQYF. CDR3 DNA: TGTGCCAGCTCACCGGATTTACTAGAGACCCAGTACTTC.

The rearrangement links TRBV7-2 to TRBJ2-7; D is ambiguous. Germline V lookup: CDR1 SGHTA, CDR2 FQGNSA. The CDR3 has 14 amino acids. Between the trimmed V and J ends, which lost 4 bases and 0 bases, there was a span of 10 bases. DNA of the CDR3: TGTGCCAGCAGCTCTCAGCGTGCCTCCTACGAGCAGTACTTC. The encoded protein is CASSSQRASYEQYF. Supplemented by reference TRBV7-2 and TRBJ2-7, the full variable domain reads GAGVSQSPSNKVTEKGKDVELRCDPISGHTALYWYRQSLGQGLEFLIYFQGNSAPDKSGLPSDRFSAERTGGSVSTLTIQRTQQEDSAVYLCASSSQRASYEQYFGPGTRLTVT.

This clone was counted a few times. The chain recombines TRBV7-8 with TRBJ1-2, with a tentative D call TRBD1 (6 bases). V was shortened by 5 bases and J by 7 bases, with 20 bases between the two germline ends. From germline, CDR1 is SGHVS and CDR2 FQNEAQ. The CDR3 is 15 residues long. CDR3 in DNA: TGTGCCAGCAGCCCGCGGGGGGGCGATGGAAGTGGCTACACCTTC. Encoded protein: CASSPRGGDGSGYTF.

In its sample, this clone was seen a few times. The chain joins TRBV19 to TRBJ2-4; D may be TRBD2 (6 bases). The CDR3 is 15 amino acids. Trimming removed 4 bases from V and 2 bases from J, with 12 bases in between. CDR1 is LNHDA, CDR2 SQIVND, per germline (reference sequence). CDR3 bases: TGTGCCAGTAGTAATTGGGACTGGTCCAAAAACATTCAGTACTTC. As protein: CASSNWDWSKNIQYF.

V and J are TRBV7-8 and TRBJ2-5; D is possibly TRBD1 (5 bases). Between the trimmed V and J ends, which lost 9 bases and 10 bases, there was a span of 21 bases. The CDR3 has 13 amino acids. The germline V gene encodes CDR1 SGHVS and CDR2 FQNEAQ. In DNA, the CDR3 is TGTGCCAGTATCGACAGCCCCCGCCGTGGCCAGTACTTC. This codes for CASIDSPRRGQYF.

The V gene is TRBV5-6, the J gene TRBJ2-7; D is possibly TRBD2 (5 bases). Between the trimmed V and J ends, which lost 1 base and 10 bases, there was a span of 9 bases. The germline CDR1 and CDR2 sequences are SGHDT and YYEEEE. CDR3 length: 11 amino acids. CDR3 sequence: CASSLRGIQYF. DNA of the CDR3: TGTGCCAGCAGCTTGCGGGGTATACAGTACTTC. The full variable domain, completed using reference TRBV5-6 and TRBJ2-7, is DAGVTQSPTHLIKTRGQQVTLRCSPKSGHDTVSWYQQALGQGPQFIFQYYEEEERQRGNFPDRFSGHQFPNYSSELNVNALLLGDSALYLCASSLRGIQYFGPGTRLTVT.

This clone was seen a handful of times. The CDR3 DNA follows: TGTGCCAGCAGGCATGGGGACAGGGGCTACGAGCAGTACTTC. Translating it yields CASRHGDRGYEQYF. This chain joins TRBV6-6 and TRBJ2-7; TRBD1 matches 10 bases. The junction had 5 bases not matched to a gene; V was cut back by 6 bases and J by 3 bases. The CDR3 sequence is 14 residues long. Germline V CDR1 and CDR2: MNHNY, SVGAGI (reference sequence).

In this sample, this clone turned up a few times. V is TRBV9 and J is TRBJ2-1; no reliable D call. This CDR3 spans 15 amino acids. V gave up 0 bases and J gave up 6 bases, with 13 bases separating them. Germline V gene data show CDR1 as SGDLS and CDR2 as YYNGEE. The DNA for the CDR3 is TGTGCCAGCAGCGTAGGGGTCTCCCCAACCAATGAGCAGTTCTTC. It codes for CASSVGVSPTNEQFF.

The chain employs TRBV25-1 and TRBJ1-1; 9 bases line up with TRBD1. Trimming removed 4 bases from V and 1 base from J; junction bases left unmatched: 7. This CDR3 is 16 amino acids long. CDR1 and CDR2 from the germline V gene are MGHDK and SYGVNS. The CDR3 loop reads CASSGNPGQGNTEAFF. The CDR3 nucleotides read TGTGCCAGCAGTGGAAATCCGGGACAGGGGAACACTGAAGCTTTCTTT.

This clone was counted only a few times. The chain combines TRBV4-1 with TRBJ1-2, with no clear D. V lost 2 bases and J 0 bases, leaving 13 bases between the germline ends. The CDR3 covers 16 residues. Germline V gene data show CDR1 as MGHRA and CDR2 as YSYEKL. CDR3 protein: CASSQIIVQPNYGYTF. CDR3 in DNA: TGCGCCAGCAGCCAAATCATCGTACAGCCTAACTATGGCTACACCTTC.

The chain employs TRBV11-2 and TRBJ1-4; D is unclear. With 5 bases removed from V and 8 bases from J, the gap between germline ends came to 15 bases. Per germline, CDR1 SGHAT and CDR2 FQNNGV. The CDR3 sequence is 14 residues long. For the CDR3, the DNA is TGTGCCAGCAGCCCCCGCCTTGGGGAAGAAAAACTGTTTTTT. It is translated as CASSPRLGEEKLFF.

This chain links TRBV18 with TRBJ2-7, with 11 nucleotides matching TRBD1. The ends lost 3 bases at V and 2 bases at J; junction bases unmatched: 6. Germline V gene lookup returns CDR1 KGHSH and CDR2 LQKENI. CDR3 size: 16 residues. CDR3 coding DNA: TGTGCCAGCTCACCGCCGGGACAGGGGGTGACCTACGAGCAGTACTTC. The encoded protein is CASSPPGQGVTYEQYF.